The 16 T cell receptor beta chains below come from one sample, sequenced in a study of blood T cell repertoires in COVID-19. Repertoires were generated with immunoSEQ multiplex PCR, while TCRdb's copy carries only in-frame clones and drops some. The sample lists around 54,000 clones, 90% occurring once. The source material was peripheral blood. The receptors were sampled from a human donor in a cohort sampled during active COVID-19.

The CDR3 DNA reads TGTGCCAGCAGCGCACGACAGGGGACTAGCGGACATACCTACAATGAGCAGTTCTTC. Encoded protein: CASSARQGTSGHTYNEQFF. The J gene is TRBJ2-1, the V gene TRBV5-4, with TRBD2 matching over 11 bases. Germline values: CDR1 SGHNT, CDR2 YYREEE (reference sequence). J was trimmed by 2 bases and V by 4 bases; bases with no gene match: 14. The CDR3 is 19 amino acids.

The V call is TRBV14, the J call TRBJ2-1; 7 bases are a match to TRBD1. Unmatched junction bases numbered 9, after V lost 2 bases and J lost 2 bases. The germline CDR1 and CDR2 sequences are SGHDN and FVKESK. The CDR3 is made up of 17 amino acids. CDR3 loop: CASSQSRGTATYNEQFF. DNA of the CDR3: TGTGCCAGCAGCCAATCAAGGGGGACAGCTACCTACAATGAGCAGTTCTTC.

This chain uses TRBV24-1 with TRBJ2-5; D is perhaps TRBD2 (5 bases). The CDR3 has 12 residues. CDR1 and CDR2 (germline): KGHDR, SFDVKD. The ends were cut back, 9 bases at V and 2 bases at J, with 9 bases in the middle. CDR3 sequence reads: CATGGEQETQYF. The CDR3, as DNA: TGTGCCACCGGTGGGGAGCAAGAGACCCAGTACTTC.

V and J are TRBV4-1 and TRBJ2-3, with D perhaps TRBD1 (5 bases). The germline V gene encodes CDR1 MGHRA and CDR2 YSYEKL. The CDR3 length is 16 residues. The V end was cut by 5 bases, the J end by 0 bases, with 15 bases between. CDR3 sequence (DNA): TGCGCCAGCAGCACTCCTTGGGGCGCGAGCACAGATACGCAGTATTTT. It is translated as CASSTPWGASTDTQYF.

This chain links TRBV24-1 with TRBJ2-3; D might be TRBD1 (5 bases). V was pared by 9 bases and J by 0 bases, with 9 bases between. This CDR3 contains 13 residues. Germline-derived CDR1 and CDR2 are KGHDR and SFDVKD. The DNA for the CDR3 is TGTGCCACCGAAGGGGCAAGCACAGATACGCAGTATTTT. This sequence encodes CATEGASTDTQYF.

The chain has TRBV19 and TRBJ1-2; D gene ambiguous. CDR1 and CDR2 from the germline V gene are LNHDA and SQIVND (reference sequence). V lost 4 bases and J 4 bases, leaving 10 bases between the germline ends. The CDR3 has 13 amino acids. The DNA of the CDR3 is TGTGCCAGTAGTAGGCAGGAGGGCTATGGCTACACCTTC. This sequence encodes CASSRQEGYGYTF.

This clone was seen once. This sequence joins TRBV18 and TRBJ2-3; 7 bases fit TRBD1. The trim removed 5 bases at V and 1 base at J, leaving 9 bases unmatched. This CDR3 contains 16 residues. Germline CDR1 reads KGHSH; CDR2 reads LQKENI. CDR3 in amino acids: CASSLRTGQGTDTQYF. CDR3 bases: TGTGCCAGCTCATTACGGACAGGACAGGGCACAGATACGCAGTATTTT.

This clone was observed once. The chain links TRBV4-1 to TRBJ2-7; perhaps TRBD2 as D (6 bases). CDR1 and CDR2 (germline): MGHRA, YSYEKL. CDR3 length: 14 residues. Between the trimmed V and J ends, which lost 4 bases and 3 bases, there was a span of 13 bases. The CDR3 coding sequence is TGCGCCAGCAGCCGCCGGGAGACCCGCTACGAGCAGTACTTC. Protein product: CASSRRETRYEQYF.

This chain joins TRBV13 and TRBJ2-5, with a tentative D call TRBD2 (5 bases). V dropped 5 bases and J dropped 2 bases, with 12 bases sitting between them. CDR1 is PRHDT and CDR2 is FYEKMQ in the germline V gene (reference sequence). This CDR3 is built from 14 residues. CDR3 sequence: CASSEGLKQETQYF. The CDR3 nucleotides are TGTGCCAGCAGCGAGGGCCTCAAACAAGAGACCCAGTACTTC. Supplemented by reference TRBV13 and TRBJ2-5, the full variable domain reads AAGVIQSPRHLIKEKRETATLKCYPIPRHDTVYWYQQGPGQDPQFLISFYEKMQSDKGSIPDRFSAQQFSDYHSELNMSSLELGDSALYFCASSEGLKQETQYFGPGTRLLVL.

Here the CDR3 reads CASSRSGTSGNEQFF. The CDR3 region has the DNA TGCGCCAGCAGCCGTTCCGGGACTAGCGGCAATGAGCAGTTCTTC. The J gene is TRBJ2-1, the V gene TRBV4-1, with TRBD2 matching 11 bases. CDR1 is MGHRA and CDR2 is YSYEKL in the germline V gene. This CDR3 has 15 residues. The ends lost 4 bases at V and 6 bases at J; junction bases unmatched: 5.

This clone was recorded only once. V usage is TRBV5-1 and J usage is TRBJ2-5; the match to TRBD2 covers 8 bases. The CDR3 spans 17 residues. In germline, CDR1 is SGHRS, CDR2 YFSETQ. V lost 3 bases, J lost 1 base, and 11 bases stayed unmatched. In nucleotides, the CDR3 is TGCGCCAGCAGCTCCTCTGGACTAGCCTATTCCCAAGAGACCCAGTACTTC. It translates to CASSSSGLAYSQETQYF.

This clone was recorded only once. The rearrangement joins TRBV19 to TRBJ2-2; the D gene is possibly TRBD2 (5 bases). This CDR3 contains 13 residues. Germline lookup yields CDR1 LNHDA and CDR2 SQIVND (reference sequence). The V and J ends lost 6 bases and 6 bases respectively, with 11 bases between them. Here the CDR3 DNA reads TGTGCCAGTAGAAATGAGGAGGCCGGGGAGCTGTTTTTT. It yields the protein CASRNEEAGELFF.

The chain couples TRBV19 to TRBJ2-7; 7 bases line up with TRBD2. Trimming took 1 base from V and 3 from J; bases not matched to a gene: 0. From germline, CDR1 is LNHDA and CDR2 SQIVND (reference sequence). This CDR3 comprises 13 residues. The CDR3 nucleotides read TGTGCCAGTAGTATAGCGGGAGGCTACGAGCAGTACTTC. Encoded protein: CASSIAGGYEQYF.

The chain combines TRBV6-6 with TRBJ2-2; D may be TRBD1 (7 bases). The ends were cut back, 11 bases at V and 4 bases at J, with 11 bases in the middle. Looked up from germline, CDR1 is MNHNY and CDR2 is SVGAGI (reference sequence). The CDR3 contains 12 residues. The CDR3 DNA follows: TGTGCCGGCCAGGGGGGCACCGGGGAGCTGTTTTTT. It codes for CAGQGGTGELFF.

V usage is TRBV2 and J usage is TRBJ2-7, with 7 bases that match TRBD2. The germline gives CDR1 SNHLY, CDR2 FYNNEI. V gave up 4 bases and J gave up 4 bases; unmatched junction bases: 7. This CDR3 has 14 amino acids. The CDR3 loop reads CASSVEGGPYEQYF. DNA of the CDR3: TGTGCCAGCAGTGTCGAGGGAGGGCCTTACGAGCAGTACTTC.

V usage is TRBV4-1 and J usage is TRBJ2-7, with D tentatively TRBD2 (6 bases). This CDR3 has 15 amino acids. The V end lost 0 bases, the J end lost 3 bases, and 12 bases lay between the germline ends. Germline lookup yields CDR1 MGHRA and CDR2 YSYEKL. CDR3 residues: CASSQDGLRIYEQYF. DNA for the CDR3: TGCGCCAGCAGCCAAGACGGACTACGAATCTACGAGCAGTACTTC.